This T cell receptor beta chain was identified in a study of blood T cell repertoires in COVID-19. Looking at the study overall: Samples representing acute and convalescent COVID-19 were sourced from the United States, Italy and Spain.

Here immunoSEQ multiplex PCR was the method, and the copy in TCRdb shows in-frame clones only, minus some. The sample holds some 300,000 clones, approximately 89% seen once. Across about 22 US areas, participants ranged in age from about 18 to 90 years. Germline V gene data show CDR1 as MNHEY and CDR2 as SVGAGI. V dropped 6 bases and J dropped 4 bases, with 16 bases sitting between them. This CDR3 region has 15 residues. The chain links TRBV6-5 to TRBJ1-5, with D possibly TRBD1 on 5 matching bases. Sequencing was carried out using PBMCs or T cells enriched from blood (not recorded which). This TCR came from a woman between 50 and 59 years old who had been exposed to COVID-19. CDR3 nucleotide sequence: TGTGCCAGCAGCCATCGTGGGGCCGGGAATCAGCCCCAGCATTTT. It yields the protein CASSHRGAGNQPQHF.